This entry concerns a single T cell receptor (beta chain). The antigen is not known. The primer mix had 60 Vbeta and 13 Jbeta primers. Profiled with immunoSEQ multiplex PCR; TCRdb holds only in-frame clones, not every one. The sample has around 130,000 clones; 82% are singletons. This sample stems from a study of cytomegalovirus exposure and HLA in healthy donors. Germline lookup yields CDR1 SGHTA and CDR2 FQGNSA. This CDR3 is 13 amino acids long. The V end lost 5 bases, the J end lost 8 bases, and 12 bases lay between the germline ends. Study results and caveats: The likely explanation for a cluster of highly shared sequence variants was sequencing artifact. There were several of the most significant clusters that appeared linked to common viral pathogens in a later analysis.

The clonotype originates from a boy aged 5-17 years in good health and CMV-seronegative. The genes are TRBV7-2 and TRBJ1-4; D uncertain. Sequenced: PBMCs. The CDR3 DNA reads as TGTGCCAGCAGCGCTCAAAGGGAGGAAAAACTGTTTTTT. It yields the protein CASSAQREEKLFF.